The entry below describes one T cell receptor beta chain. This clone was counted a few times. Its antigen remains unidentified. Base qualities are missing; no much larger clone stands one base away. CDR1 and CDR2 (MNHEY, SVGAGI) derive from the germline V gene. V lost 5 bases and J lost 0 bases; the stretch between them is 11 bases long. The CDR3 runs 15 residues from the cysteine to the phenylalanine. The read is trimmed to its CDR3 DNA, 45 bases read in frame from base 1. This record belongs to a study of lymphopenia after photon versus proton radiotherapy (dated by TCRdb to between 2018 and 2021). For the study in its entirety: The study compared the immunological effects of photon versus proton radiation therapy in patients with gastrointestinal tumors who developed high-grade lymphopenia. The study was designed to characterize how the impact on the immune system differs between the two radiation modalities. The cohort included approximately 18 patients with gastrointestinal tumors who developed lymphopenia after receiving either photon or proton therapy. Here is what the overall study found, with its caveats: The survival association was assessed only in patients who died, and better survival with proton therapy was presented by the authors as a possibility rather than a demonstrated result. After the lymphocyte count nadir, photon-treated repertoires showed oligoclonal expansion, especially of CD8+ Temra cells, which drove the drop in diversity. Among patients across the cohort who died, overall survival time showed an inverse correlation with a larger post-nadir drop in TCR diversity. During treatment, patients who received photon therapy lost naive T cells and TCR diversity and gained effector/memory populations, whereas patients who received proton therapy remained relatively stable.

Libraries were constructed by the immunoSEQ multiplex PCR assay. T cell repertoires were profiled by deep sequencing of rearranged TCR beta loci, alongside multiparametric flow cytometry. TCRdb provides this immuneACCESS table in a form limited to in-frame rearrangements. Some clones are lacking; in checked studies, under half of them reflect an unresolved V gene, and why the rest are absent is not known. In all, the sample holds 25,000 to 35,000 clones, and around nine tenths of those were seen once. The leading ten clones occupy around 47% of the sample. This sequence originates from a woman in her fifties or sixties with cholangiocarcinoma. Some clones in this sample may be carry-over from other donors' samples. Here the chain combines TRBV6-5 and TRBJ2-4, with TRBD1 as a weak D call on 7 bases. The sequenced sample was peripheral blood, obtained from a patient treated with proton-based radiotherapy. The CDR3 protein: CASSQGGLAKNIQYF. The sequence in DNA is TGTGCCAGCAGTCAGGGGGGACTAGCCAAAAACATTCAGTACTTC.